The 20 T cell receptor beta chains listed next were all sequenced from one sample in a study of T-cell memory formation after mild COVID-19. TCRdb called the 5' RACE reads again in MiXCR, with one record for every CDR3 protein. The sample has under 150,000 distinct CDR3 sequences; 22% are singletons. Sequenced input: PBMCs or a T cell subset sorted from them (not recorded which). These receptors were collected from a man between 18 and 35 years old who had mild COVID-19 (a few samples of this study predate the infection). Cell type and time point are not known.

This clonotype was detected ten times or more. The rearrangement joins TRBV15 to TRBJ2-3; tentatively, D is TRBD2 (5 bases). V lost 0 bases and J 2 bases, leaving 12 bases between the germline ends. The CDR3 loop spans 16 amino acids. The V gene's germline CDR1 is LNHNV and CDR2 YYDKDF (reference sequence). CDR3 sequence: CATSRDEGRVTDTQYF. CDR3 DNA sequence: TGTGCCACCAGCAGAGATGAAGGGAGAGTCACAGATACGCAGTATTTT.

This chain links TRBV10-3 with TRBJ1-4, with 10 bases lining up with TRBD1. The CDR3 is 15 residues long. V shed 6 bases, J shed 1 base, and the junction held 2 bases outside the gene matches. Germline CDR1 and CDR2: ENHRY and SYGVKD. The CDR3, as DNA: TGTGCCATCAGGGGGACAGGGGAAACTAATGAAAAACTGTTTTTT. Residues: CAIRGTGETNEKLFF.

The rearrangement uses TRBV7-9 and TRBJ2-1; TRBD2 agrees at 13 bases. The CDR3 length is 18 residues. V lost 4 bases to trimming and J lost 1 base; unmatched junction nucleotides: 7. Looked up from germline, CDR1 is SEHNR and CDR2 is FQNEAQ (reference sequence). CDR3 protein: CASSSGLAGRRSYNEQFF. The CDR3 DNA reads TGTGCCAGCAGCTCGGGACTAGCGGGGAGGCGATCCTACAATGAGCAGTTCTTC.

This clonotype was counted only a few times. The gene calls are TRBV7-8 and TRBJ1-3; 9 positions agree with TRBD1. CDR1 is SGHVS and CDR2 is FQNEAQ in the germline V gene. CDR3 length: 16 residues. Losses at the gene ends were 1 base for V and 4 bases for J; bases not matched to a gene: 5. The CDR3, as DNA: TGTGCCAGCAGCTTAGTACAGGGGGCTGACGGAAACACCATATATTTT. It codes for CASSLVQGADGNTIYF.

The gene calls are TRBV29-1 and TRBJ2-1; 9 nucleotides align to TRBD1. Germline CDR1 is SQVTM and CDR2 is ANQGSEA. The CDR3 runs 13 residues. Unmatched junction bases numbered 6, after V lost 6 bases and J lost 6 bases. The CDR3 loop reads CSVRTGAGNEQFF. CDR3 in DNA: TGCAGCGTGAGGACAGGGGCAGGCAATGAGCAGTTCTTC.

This clonotype has a handful of counts. J is TRBJ2-5 and V is TRBV4-1; either TRBD1 or TRBD2 may fit D (6 bases each). CDR3 size: 15 residues. In germline, CDR1 is MGHRA, CDR2 YSYEKL. With 2 bases removed from V and 3 bases from J, the gap between germline ends came to 13 bases. CDR3 bases: TGCGCCAGCAGCCAAAGGGGGGCGTGGGAAGAGACCCAGTACTTC. Translating it yields CASSQRGAWEETQYF.

This clonotype came up a few times. The chain joins TRBV6-2 or TRBV6-3 to TRBJ2-1, with 8 bases lining up with TRBD2. This CDR3 region has 15 residues. The germline V gene has CDR1 MNHEY and CDR2 SVGEGT. Trimming removed 7 bases from V and 1 base from J; junction bases left unmatched: 6. The CDR3 DNA follows: TGTGCCAGCACCAGGGGCGGGGGGTCCTACAATGAGCAGTTCTTC. It translates to CASTRGGGSYNEQFF.

This clonotype was seen a handful of times. The gene calls are TRBV9 and TRBJ2-1, with 7 nucleotides matching TRBD1. The V gene's germline CDR1 is SGDLS and CDR2 YYNGEE. Trimming at V came to 0 bases and at J to 5 bases, leaving 5 bases not matched to a gene. The CDR3 has 15 amino acids. The CDR3 DNA follows: TGTGCCAGCAGCGTAGTAAGGGGGCTCAACAATGAGCAGTTCTTC. Protein: CASSVVRGLNNEQFF.

V usage is TRBV27 and J usage is TRBJ2-7; tentatively, D is TRBD1 (6 bases). Per the germline V gene, CDR1 is MNHEY and CDR2 is SMNVEV (reference sequence). The CDR3 consists of 11 residues. V was trimmed by 10 bases and J by 2 bases, leaving 9 bases between them. The DNA for the CDR3 is TGTGCCATGCGACAGGCCTACGAGCAGTACTTC. It codes for CAMRQAYEQYF.

A few counts support this clonotype. This chain links TRBV19 with TRBJ2-7; possible D gene TRBD1, 6 bases. The germline CDR1 and CDR2 sequences are LNHDA and SQIVND (reference sequence). The CDR3 length is 14 residues. Trimming took 10 bases from V and 0 from J, leaving 16 bases between them. CDR3 sequence reads: CATSTGYLSYEQYF. CDR3 DNA sequence: TGTGCCACTTCGACAGGATACCTCTCCTACGAGCAGTACTTC.

The rearrangement links TRBV7-9 to TRBJ2-1; the D is unclear. Trimming removed 5 bases from V and 6 bases from J, with 23 bases in between. Germline V gene lookup returns CDR1 SEHNR and CDR2 FQNEAQ (reference sequence). The CDR3 totals 17 residues. CDR3 residues: CASSSRLVLIRLNEQFF. The CDR3 nucleotides read TGTGCCAGCAGCAGTCGGTTGGTGTTGATTCGTCTCAATGAGCAGTTCTTC.

The chain is built from TRBV27 and TRBJ1-5; possibly TRBD1 for D (6 bases). The CDR3 is 15 amino acids. Trimming removed 0 bases at V and 2 bases at J, with 8 bases between. From germline, CDR1 is MNHEY and CDR2 SMNVEV (reference sequence). In nucleotides, the CDR3 is TGTGCCAGCAGTTTATCAGGGGGAGGCAATCAGCCCCAGCATTTT. Translated, it gives CASSLSGGGNQPQHF.

J is TRBJ2-3 and V is TRBV7-9; D is unresolved. Per the germline V gene, CDR1 is SEHNR and CDR2 is FQNEAQ (reference sequence). The CDR3 is 15 amino acids. With 4 bases removed from V and 2 bases from J, the gap between germline ends came to 13 bases. CDR3 region: CASSSGRIYTDTQYF. The CDR3, as DNA: TGTGCCAGCAGCTCCGGACGGATATACACAGATACGCAGTATTTT.

There are many counts of this clonotype. V usage is TRBV4-1 and J usage is TRBJ2-3; D unresolved. Germline values: CDR1 MGHRA, CDR2 YSYEKL. Trimming cost V 6 bases and J 1 base, with 2 bases left between them. The CDR3 is made up of 11 amino acids. For the CDR3, the DNA is TGCGCCAGCAGTCGCACAGATACGCAGTATTTT. Protein sequence: CASSRTDTQYF.

This clonotype has a handful of counts. J is TRBJ2-2 and V is TRBV15, with D maybe TRBD2 (6 bases). Deletions cut 0 bases from V and 4 bases from J, with 9 bases between. The germline V gene has CDR1 LNHNV and CDR2 YYDKDF (reference sequence). The length of the CDR3 is 15 residues. The CDR3 spells CATSRDRRGTGELFF. The CDR3 DNA follows: TGTGCCACCAGCAGAGATCGGAGGGGCACCGGGGAGCTGTTTTTT.

This clonotype has a handful of counts. This chain links TRBV5-6 with TRBJ1-6; TRBD1 agrees at 9 bases. V was clipped by 6 bases and J by 9 bases; unmatched bases: 13. CDR1 and CDR2 from the germline V gene are SGHDT and YYEEEE. CDR3 length: 16 amino acids. In nucleotides, the CDR3 is TGTGCCAGCAACTCCCGGACGGGGACAGGGTTTTCACCCCTCCACTTT. Translated: CASNSRTGTGFSPLHF.

Here the CDR3 reads CASSWPPLGEQFF. The DNA for the CDR3 is TGTGCCAGCAGTTGGCCCCCTTTGGGTGAGCAGTTCTTC. This sequence joins TRBV6-2 or TRBV6-3 and TRBJ2-1; D is unclear. The germline V gene encodes CDR1 MNHEY and CDR2 SVGEGT. Trimming pared 4 bases from V and 9 bases from J, leaving 13 bases between. This CDR3 spans 13 amino acids.

The V and J genes are TRBV4-1 and TRBJ2-5; unclear D gene. Germline V gives CDR1 MGHRA, CDR2 YSYEKL. Trimming left V 2 bases short and J 2 bases short, with 6 bases between. The length of the CDR3 is 13 residues. CDR3 sequence (DNA): TGCGCCAGCAGCCAACGACCGCAAGAGACCCAGTACTTC. This encodes CASSQRPQETQYF.

This clonotype was detected only a few times. The rearrangement joins TRBV5-5 to TRBJ2-1; 14 nucleotides agree with TRBD2. The CDR3 length is 14 residues. Germline CDR1 and CDR2: SGHKS and YYEKEE (reference sequence). V lost 2 bases, J lost 13 bases, and 5 bases stayed unmatched. DNA of the CDR3: TGTGCCAGCAGCTTCTGGACTAGCGGGGGGAATCAGTTCTTC. Translated, it gives CASSFWTSGGNQFF.

This clonotype was detected only a few times. DNA for the CDR3: TGTGCCAGCAGCCCAGGCCCAGGGACGTACACCGGGGAGCTGTTTTTT. This translates into CASSPGPGTYTGELFF. The rearrangement joins TRBV5-6 to TRBJ2-2, with D perhaps being TRBD1 or TRBD2 (5 bases each). In germline, CDR1 is SGHDT, CDR2 YYEEEE. V lost 4 bases and J 3 bases, leaving 16 bases between the germline ends. This CDR3 contains 16 residues. The full variable domain, rest sourced from reference TRBV5-6 and TRBJ2-2, is DAGVTQSPTHLIKTRGQQVTLRCSPKSGHDTVSWYQQALGQGPQFIFQYYEEEERQRGNFPDRFSGHQFPNYSSELNVNALLLGDSALYLCASSPGPGTYTGELFFGEGSRLTVL.